A selection of T cell receptor beta chains follows, all from one sample in a study of blood T cells in healthy people across ages. TCRdb analysed the 5' RACE reads with MiXCR anew, one entry per CDR3 protein. The sample has fewer than 950,000 distinct CDR3 sequences, roughly 34% seen once. What was sequenced was blood. Receptor source: a man between 18 and 29 years old in good health. Each CDR3 is given with its conserved first and last residue. The order of the fields is D gene, clone size, J gene, V gene, CDR3 DNA, CDR3 protein. A D gene is named only where the DNA matches it firmly. Size values are once, few and many counts, or a class for expanded clones, and some rows have none.

D: TRBD1
size: -
J: TRBJ1-6
V: TRBV6-1
DNA: TGTGCCAGCAGCCGCCGGGACAGGGATAATTCACCCCTCCACTTT
CDR3: CASSRRDRDNSPLHF

D: -
size: -
J: TRBJ2-1
V: TRBV20-1
DNA: TGCAGTGCTAGAAAGTCGGGGGCTGGGGATGAGCAGTTCTTC
CDR3: CSARKSGAGDEQFF

D: -
size: -
J: TRBJ2-2
V: TRBV27
DNA: TGTGCCAGCAGTTCGGGGCAGGGGAGCGCCGGGGAGCTGTTTTTT
CDR3: CASSSGQGSAGELFF

D: -
size: -
J: TRBJ1-4
V: TRBV20-1
DNA: TGCAGTGCCCCACCTGCTGGGGAGGGAGATGAAAAACTGTTTTTT
CDR3: CSAPPAGEGDEKLFF

D: -
size: -
J: TRBJ1-5
V: TRBV20-1
DNA: TGCAGTGCTGTACAGGGTACCAATCAGCCCCAGCATTTT
CDR3: CSAVQGTNQPQHF

D: -
size: -
J: TRBJ1-2
V: TRBV20-1
DNA: TGCAGTGCTAGAGATTGGGTGGGGGGCGGGGGCTATGGCTACACCTTC
CDR3: CSARDWVGGGGYGYTF

D: -
size: -
J: TRBJ1-2
V: TRBV20-1
DNA: TGCAGTGCCAGTACAGGGTCCGAGTATGGCTACACCTTC
CDR3: CSASTGSEYGYTF

D: -
size: many
J: TRBJ2-7
V: TRBV2
DNA: TGTGCCAGCACGCCGGAGAGCTACGAGCAGTACTTC
CDR3: CASTPESYEQYF

D: TRBD1
size: -
J: TRBJ2-7
V: TRBV6-6
DNA: TGTGCCAGCAGTTACAAAGGACAGGGAAACTACGAGCAGTACTTC
CDR3: CASSYKGQGNYEQYF

D: TRBD2
size: -
J: TRBJ2-1
V: TRBV15
DNA: TGTGCCACCAGCATAGGACTAGCGGGGCTATCCTACAATGAGCAGTTCTTC
CDR3: CATSIGLAGLSYNEQFF

D: -
size: few
J: TRBJ2-3
V: TRBV7-2
DNA: TGTGCCAGCAGCCTCACGGCGGCAGATACGCAGTATTTT
CDR3: CASSLTAADTQYF

D: -
size: few
J: TRBJ1-4
V: TRBV28
DNA: TGTGCCAGCACCAAAGTCAGGGTAGGAGACGAAAAACTGTTTTTT
CDR3: CASTKVRVGDEKLFF

D: -
size: -
J: TRBJ1-5
V: TRBV4-2
DNA: TGTGCCAGCAGCTTCGGGCAAGAGGAGCAGCCCCAGCATTTT
CDR3: CASSFGQEEQPQHF

D: -
size: -
J: TRBJ2-6
V: TRBV6-6
DNA: TGTGCCACCCTAGAGGCCTTCTCTGGGGCCAACGTCCTGACTTTC
CDR3: CATLEAFSGANVLTF

D: TRBD1
size: -
J: TRBJ1-2
V: TRBV28
DNA: TGTGCCAGCAGTCATACAGCCCGACAGGGGTATCATGGCTACACCTTC
CDR3: CASSHTARQGYHGYTF

D: TRBD1
size: -
J: TRBJ2-5
V: TRBV4-3
DNA: TGCGCCAGCAGCCTTTGGACAGGGGGGAGTCGAGAGACCCAGTACTTC
CDR3: CASSLWTGGSRETQYF

D: -
size: -
J: TRBJ2-4
V: TRBV14
DNA: TGTGCCAGCAGCCCGGCCCTTAGGTCTAGGGACATCGTAAACATTCAGTACTTC
CDR3: CASSPALRSRDIVNIQYF

D: -
size: -
J: TRBJ2-5
V: TRBV3-1
DNA: TGTGCCAGCAGCCAAGTTATTAACAGCCAAGAGACCCAGTACTTC
CDR3: CASSQVINSQETQYF

D: -
size: few
J: TRBJ2-5
V: TRBV12-3/TRBV12-4
DNA: TGTGCCAGCAGTTTAGGAGACAGCCGGCTTGCTGCGACGGGGCAGTACTTC
CDR3: CASSLGDSRLAATGQYF

D: -
size: -
J: TRBJ1-2
V: TRBV7-9
DNA: TGTGCCAGCAACCAAGGGGGGGGCAATGGCTACACCTTC
CDR3: CASNQGGGNGYTF

D: TRBD1
size: few
J: TRBJ2-4
V: TRBV20-1
DNA: TGCAGTGCTCAACAGGGGTTAGGCAAAAACATTCAGTACTTC
CDR3: CSAQQGLGKNIQYF

D: -
size: -
J: TRBJ2-1
V: TRBV29-1
DNA: TGCAGCGCCTTGGGCACTCTCAATGAGAAGTTCTTC
CDR3: CSALGTLNEKFF

D: -
size: few
J: TRBJ1-2
V: TRBV20-1
DNA: TGCAGTGCTCGGACGGGGGGTTATGGCTACACCTTC
CDR3: CSARTGGYGYTF

D: TRBD1
size: few
J: TRBJ1-6
V: TRBV28
DNA: TGTGCCAGCAGGGGACAGCTTCAGAAATCACCCCTCCACTTT
CDR3: CASRGQLQKSPLHF

D: -
size: -
J: TRBJ2-1
V: TRBV5-1
DNA: TGCGCCAGCGGGGTAGGCGGGGAGCGGGATGAGCAGTTCTTC
CDR3: CASGVGGERDEQFF

D: TRBD2
size: -
J: TRBJ2-3
V: TRBV9
DNA: TGTGCCAGCAGCGTACTAGCGGAGGGAGATACGCAGTATTTT
CDR3: CASSVLAEGDTQYF

D: -
size: -
J: TRBJ2-7
V: TRBV27
DNA: TGTGTCAGCAGTTTCTCCTACGCAGGATCTTACGAGCAGTACTTC
CDR3: CVSSFSYAGSYEQYF

D: TRBD1
size: few
J: TRBJ2-2
V: TRBV9
DNA: TGTGCCAGCAGCGTCCAGGACAGGGGGCACCCCGGGGAGCTGTTTTTT
CDR3: CASSVQDRGHPGELFF

D: TRBD1
size: -
J: TRBJ1-2
V: TRBV9
DNA: TGTGCCAGCAGCGTAGAGGGGGCAGGGGTGAGCTATGGCTACACCTTC
CDR3: CASSVEGAGVSYGYTF

D: TRBD2
size: -
J: TRBJ2-3
V: TRBV11-2
DNA: TGTGCCAGCGACACCTCGGGGGGGAAGAGCACAGATACGCAGTATTTT
CDR3: CASDTSGGKSTDTQYF

D: TRBD1
size: few
J: TRBJ2-3
V: TRBV6-1
DNA: TGTGCCAGCACGAGGGGGCTAGATACGCAGTATTTT
CDR3: CASTRGLDTQYF